This passage covers 32 T cell receptor beta chains from one sample sequenced in a study of monozygotic twins with inflammatory bowel disease. Using the 5' RACE reads, TCRdb records one entry per CDR3 protein without DNA. The data show under 150,000 distinct CDR3 sequences, and the top ten clones hold 2.4%. Specimen: blood. The receptors were gathered from a human donor with ulcerative colitis or Crohn's disease, or a healthy co-twin of an affected twin (not recorded which).

The chain carries TRBV7-9 and TRBJ2-7. Per the germline V gene, CDR1 is SEHNR and CDR2 is FQNEAQ (reference sequence). CDR3 length: 13 residues. CDR3 sequence: CASSPKVGVEQYF. Full variable domain (remainder filled in from reference TRBV7-9 and TRBJ2-7): DTGVSQNPRHKITKRGQNVTFRCDPISEHNRLYWYRQTLGQGPEFLTYFQNEAQLEKSRLLSDRFSAERPKGSFSTLEIQRTEQGDSAMYLCASSPKVGVEQYFGPGTRLTVT.

CDR3 amino acids: CASSFGSGWTEAFF. The chain carries TRBV28 and TRBJ1-1. The CDR3 is made up of 14 amino acids. Germline loops: CDR1 MDHEN, CDR2 SYDVKM.

The chain employs TRBV7-2 and TRBJ2-7; the D gene TCRdb calls, TRBD2, cannot be checked with no DNA. The CDR3 sequence is 18 residues long. The V gene's germline CDR1 is SGHTA and CDR2 FQGNSA. CDR3 amino acids: CASSLALGTSFGDYEQYF. Full variable domain (rest looked up from reference TRBV7-2 and TRBJ2-7): GAGVSQSPSNKVTEKGKDVELRCDPISGHTALYWYRQSLGQGLEFLIYFQGNSAPDKSGLPSDRFSAERTGGSVSTLTIQRTQQEDSAVYLCASSLALGTSFGDYEQYFGPGTRLTVT.

The rearrangement joins TRBV20-1 to TRBJ2-1; TCRdb picks TRBD1, but there is no DNA to check that call. This CDR3 region has 16 residues. Germline assignment: CDR1 DFQATT and CDR2 SNEGSKA (reference sequence). The CDR3 is CSARKSTGGAYNEQFF.

The rearrangement links TRBV28 to TRBJ2-1. This CDR3 region has 16 residues. Germline V CDR1 and CDR2: MDHEN, SYDVKM. CDR3 sequence reads: CASSLSASSSYNEQFF.

The chain carries TRBV5-6 and TRBJ1-4; TCRdb's assignment of TRBD1 cannot be checked, as there is no DNA. Looked up from germline, CDR1 is SGHDT and CDR2 is YYEEEE. This CDR3 has 15 residues. The CDR3 here is CASSAGQTTNEKLFF.

The V call is TRBV5-5, the J call TRBJ1-2; TCRdb calls TRBD1, which cannot be checked without DNA. CDR1 and CDR2 (germline): SGHKS, YYEKEE (reference sequence). The length of the CDR3 is 17 residues. This CDR3 is CASSLGVQIGADYGYTF. Together with reference TRBV5-5 and TRBJ1-2, the CDR3 gives the full variable domain: DAGVTQSPTHLIKTRGQQVTLRCSPISGHKSVSWYQQVLGQGPQFIFQYYEKEERGRGNFPDRFSARQFPNYSSELNVNALLLGDSALYLCASSLGVQIGADYGYTFGSGTRLTVV.

The chain links TRBV7-2 to TRBJ2-2; TCRdb's D call, TRBD2, is unchecked because there is no DNA. This CDR3 region has 17 residues. Germline V lookup: CDR1 SGHTA, CDR2 FQGNSA. The CDR3 loop reads CASRPQGRPSGTGELFF. Full variable domain (outside the CDR3, taken from reference TRBV7-2 and TRBJ2-2): GAGVSQSPSNKVTEKGKDVELRCDPISGHTALYWYRQSLGQGLEFLIYFQGNSAPDKSGLPSDRFSAERTGGSVSTLTIQRTQQEDSAVYLCASRPQGRPSGTGELFFGEGSRLTVL.

The rearrangement joins TRBV18 to TRBJ1-6; the D call from TCRdb, TRBD1, cannot be confirmed without DNA. The CDR3 has 17 residues. In germline, CDR1 is KGHSH, CDR2 LQKENI. The CDR3 spells CASSPGGQGRLNSPLHF.

The chain couples TRBV4-2 to TRBJ1-4; the D call of TRBD1 rests on TCRdb alone, since no DNA is present to check it. The CDR3 has 14 residues. Germline assignment: CDR1 LGHNA and CDR2 YNFKEQ. The CDR3 reads CAVSVGTGGEKLFF.

The chain recombines TRBV27 with TRBJ2-1; TCRdb returns TRBD1, unconfirmable since there is no DNA. This CDR3 is 14 amino acids long. Germline V gene sequence: CDR1 MNHEY, CDR2 SMNVEV (reference sequence). CDR3 in amino acids: CASSQGQTYNEQFF.

The chain employs TRBV12-3 or TRBV12-4 and TRBJ1-4; the TRBD1 assignment by TCRdb is unverifiable without DNA. The CDR3 sequence is 13 residues long. The CDR3 region is CASSFRVGEKLFF.

The J gene is TRBJ1-1, the V gene TRBV7-2; TCRdb's D gene call, TRBD1, goes unchecked for lack of DNA. This CDR3 spans 15 amino acids. Germline V CDR1 and CDR2: SGHTA, FQGNSA. The CDR3 sequence: CASSLAPPGTGEAFF.

The rearrangement uses TRBV4-3 and TRBJ2-7; TCRdb's assignment of TRBD2 cannot be checked, as there is no DNA. This CDR3 is 17 amino acids long. CDR1 and CDR2 (germline): LGHNA, YSLEER. Here the CDR3 reads CASSQDSYGLGVSEQYF.

CDR3: CSAETTRGTDTQYF. The chain recombines TRBV20-1 with TRBJ2-3; the D gene TCRdb calls, TRBD1, cannot be checked with no DNA. The CDR3 covers 14 residues. In germline, CDR1 is DFQATT, CDR2 SNEGSKA (reference sequence).

This chain connects TRBV12-3 or TRBV12-4 to TRBJ2-1; as DNA is missing, the TRBD2 call by TCRdb cannot be tested. This CDR3 is built from 19 residues. The CDR3 loop reads CASSLKGPSSYEGLTEQFF.

V and J are TRBV20-1 and TRBJ2-5; TCRdb's assignment of TRBD1 cannot be checked, as there is no DNA. Germline V gene data show CDR1 as DFQATT and CDR2 as SNEGSKA (reference sequence). CDR3 length equals 14 residues. CDR3 amino acids: CSAEKGRYQETQYF.

CDR3 sequence: CASSITRTGVYEQYF. This chain links TRBV5-1 with TRBJ2-7; TCRdb's assignment of TRBD1 cannot be checked, as there is no DNA. The CDR3 loop spans 15 amino acids. The germline V gene encodes CDR1 SGHRS and CDR2 YFSETQ.

The J gene is TRBJ2-5, the V gene TRBV12-3 or TRBV12-4; TCRdb designates TRBD2, a call that cannot be tested without DNA. This CDR3 spans 16 amino acids. CDR3 sequence reads: CASSPLGLAGLETQYF.

The chain recombines TRBV4-2 with TRBJ1-2; TCRdb gives TRBD1 as the D gene, but with no DNA this cannot be confirmed. The CDR3 loop spans 17 amino acids. Germline V CDR1 and CDR2: LGHNA, YNFKEQ. The CDR3 sequence is CASSQVWDKEANYGYTF.

The chain carries TRBV5-1 and TRBJ2-5; TCRdb lists TRBD2, though no DNA is available to test this call. The CDR3 is made up of 14 amino acids. Looked up from germline, CDR1 is SGHRS and CDR2 is YFSETQ. The CDR3 sequence: CASSSAGGRETQYF.

The rearrangement joins TRBV5-1 to TRBJ2-7; TCRdb's assignment of TRBD2 cannot be checked, as there is no DNA. The CDR3 spans 13 residues. Germline loops: CDR1 SGHRS, CDR2 YFSETQ. The CDR3 loop is CASSLVRTYEQYF.

The chain employs TRBV5-5 and TRBJ1-1. The CDR3 contains 14 residues. The germline CDR1 and CDR2 sequences are SGHKS and YYEKEE (reference sequence). The CDR3 protein is CASSVLPVDTEAFF.

J is TRBJ2-3 and V is TRBV4-2; TCRdb's D call, TRBD2, is unchecked because there is no DNA. Germline CDR1 LGHNA, CDR2 YNFKEQ. CDR3 length: 17 amino acids. The CDR3 is CASSQEVPSGGPDTQYF.

The chain is built from TRBV12-3 or TRBV12-4 and TRBJ1-2; as DNA is missing, the TRBD1 call by TCRdb cannot be tested. The CDR3 has 14 residues. CDR3 amino acids: CASSTGRIGYGYTF.

J is TRBJ1-4 and V is TRBV18; no DNA is available, so the TRBD1 call from TCRdb remains unchecked. Germline V gene sequence: CDR1 KGHSH, CDR2 LQKENI. This CDR3 spans 14 amino acids. The CDR3 is CASSRDRGEEKLFF.

This chain joins TRBV12-3 or TRBV12-4 and TRBJ2-3; the D call of TRBD1 rests on TCRdb alone, since no DNA is present to check it. CDR3 length: 14 amino acids. CDR3 sequence reads: CASSPGTGADTQYF.

The chain has TRBV28 and TRBJ2-3; TCRdb indicates TRBD2, and absent DNA this call remains unverified. Germline-derived CDR1 and CDR2 are MDHEN and SYDVKM. The CDR3 has 16 residues. This chain's CDR3 is CASSPLAGRGTDTQYF.

J is TRBJ1-1 and V is TRBV20-1; the D gene TCRdb calls, TRBD1, cannot be checked with no DNA. Germline assignment: CDR1 DFQATT and CDR2 SNEGSKA (reference sequence). The CDR3 is made up of 13 amino acids. CDR3 amino acids: CSLPGRGNTEAFF.

This rearrangement joins TRBV7-6 to TRBJ2-3; TCRdb designates TRBD1, a call that cannot be tested without DNA. CDR3 length: 14 amino acids. Germline CDR1 is SGHVS and CDR2 is FNYEAQ. The CDR3 is CASSSTGSADTQYF.

The rearrangement joins TRBV19 to TRBJ2-7; the D gene TCRdb calls, TRBD2, cannot be checked with no DNA. The CDR3 loop spans 13 amino acids. Germline V gene lookup returns CDR1 LNHDA and CDR2 SQIVND (reference sequence). CDR3 protein: CASSYGPTYEQYF.

The rearrangement joins TRBV7-9 to TRBJ1-4; TCRdb gives TRBD1 as the D gene, but with no DNA this cannot be confirmed. The CDR3 runs 13 residues. CDR1 is SEHNR and CDR2 is FQNEAQ in the germline V gene (reference sequence). The CDR3 sequence: CASAGTGNEKLFF.